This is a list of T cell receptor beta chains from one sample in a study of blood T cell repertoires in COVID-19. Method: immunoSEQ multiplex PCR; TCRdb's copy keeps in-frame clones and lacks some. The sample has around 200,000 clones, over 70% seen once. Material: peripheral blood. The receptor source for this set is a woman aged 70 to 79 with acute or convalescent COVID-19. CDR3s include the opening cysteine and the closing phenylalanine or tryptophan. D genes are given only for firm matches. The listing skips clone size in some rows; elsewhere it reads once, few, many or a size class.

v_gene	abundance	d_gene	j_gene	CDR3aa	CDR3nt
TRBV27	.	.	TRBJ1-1	CASGNGGDGVSPEAFF	TGTGCCAGCGGAAACGGAGGGGACGGAGTCTCGCCTGAAGCTTTCTTT
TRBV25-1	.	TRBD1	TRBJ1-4	CASSAPGTGNEKLFF	TGTGCCAGCAGTGCGCCCGGGACAGGGAATGAAAAACTGTTTTTT
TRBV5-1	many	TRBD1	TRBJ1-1	CASSFGTGQGTEAFF	TGCGCCAGCAGCTTCGGGACAGGGCAAGGAACTGAAGCTTTCTTT
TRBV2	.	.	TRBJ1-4	CASRLEGLGNEKLFF	TGTGCCAGCAGGTTGGAGGGATTGGGTAATGAAAAACTGTTTTTT
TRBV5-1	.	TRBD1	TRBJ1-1	CASSSDDRGVAFF	TGCGCCAGCAGCTCCGATGACAGGGGGGTAGCTTTCTTT
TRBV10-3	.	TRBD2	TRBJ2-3	CAIKGAGADTQYF	TGTGCCATCAAGGGAGCGGGAGCGGATACGCAGTATTTT
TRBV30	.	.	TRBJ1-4	CAWSGKGTNEKLFF	TGTGCCTGGAGTGGGAAGGGGACTAATGAAAAACTGTTTTTT
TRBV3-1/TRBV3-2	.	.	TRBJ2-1	CASSQGSGTLYEQFF	TGTGCCAGCAGCCAGGGCTCCGGGACACTCTATGAGCAGTTCTTC
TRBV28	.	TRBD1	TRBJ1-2	CASSLIGQAITNYGYTF	TGTGCCAGCAGTTTGATCGGACAGGCCATTACTAACTATGGCTACACCTTC
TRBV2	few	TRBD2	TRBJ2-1	CASSPSGNEQFF	TGTGCCAGCAGTCCTAGCGGGAATGAGCAGTTCTTC
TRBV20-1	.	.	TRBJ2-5	CSAIGQETQYF	TGCAGTGCTATCGGCCAAGAGACCCAGTACTTC
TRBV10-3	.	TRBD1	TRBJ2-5	CAIMGQGGETQYF	TGTGCCATCATGGGACAGGGGGGAGAGACCCAGTACTTC
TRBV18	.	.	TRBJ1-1	CASSSGAANTEAFF	TGTGCCAGCTCGAGTGGGGCGGCGAACACTGAAGCTTTCTTT
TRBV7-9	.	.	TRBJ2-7	CASSQTGYYEQYF	TGTGCCAGCAGCCAAACAGGTTACTACGAGCAGTACTTC
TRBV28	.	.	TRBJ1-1	CASSPHGWGGGTEAFF	TGTGCCAGCAGTCCCCACGGGTGGGGGGGCGGTACTGAAGCTTTCTTT